Here is one T cell receptor beta chain with its context. With 3 bases removed from V and 0 bases from J, the gap between germline ends came to 15 bases. The CDR3 loop spans 16 amino acids. Germline CDR1 is SGHNT and CDR2 is YYREEE (reference sequence). Per the original data handling: Quantification of nucleated cells was approximated via reference gene primer amplification. The data were produced by immunoSEQ multiplex PCR, yet TCRdb's version contains in-frame clones alone and is incomplete. V and J calls and clone size follow that table, whereas D and trimming were derived from the DNA. The repertoire has a few hundred thousand clones, around 90% of them found once; the top ten carry roughly 0.8%. This record comes from a study of blood T cell repertoires in COVID-19. Study summary: Acute and convalescent COVID-19 specimens originated in the United States, Italy and Spain. From T cells, B-cell-depleted T cells, or PBMCs came the material, which was cDNA or gDNA.

The TCR was taken from a woman between 25 and 40 years old with acute or convalescent COVID-19. The sample comprised peripheral blood. The J gene is TRBJ1-1, the V gene TRBV5-4; TRBD1 might be the D (6 bases). The CDR3 region has the DNA TGTGCCAGCAGCTCCGAACGACAGGTGCTGAACACTGAAGCTTTCTTT. Amino acids: CASSSERQVLNTEAFF.